Included here is one T cell receptor beta chain sequence, with context. This entry comes from a study of blood T cell repertoires in COVID-19. Study at large: PBMCs, B-cell-depleted T cells, or T cells were the source of the cDNA or gDNA that made up the material.

The junction had 7 bases not matched to a gene; V was cut back by 0 bases and J by 3 bases. In germline, CDR1 is LNHNV, CDR2 YYDKDF (reference sequence). The CDR3 covers 16 residues. TCRdb keeps only in-frame clones here, not all; method: immunoSEQ multiplex PCR. The data contain about 100,000 clones, just under 80% of them singletons. This TCR was recovered from a man aged 65 to 79 with active or convalescent COVID-19. The sequenced sample was peripheral blood. The V gene is TRBV15, the J gene TRBJ2-7, with TRBD2 matching over 8 bases. The CDR3 loop reads CATSRDLAGGSYEQYF. The CDR3 coding sequence is TGTGCCACCAGCAGAGATCTCGCGGGAGGAAGCTACGAGCAGTACTTC. Using reference TRBV15 and TRBJ2-7 for the parts outside the CDR3, the full variable domain is DAMVIQNPRYQVTQFGKPVTLSCSQTLNHNVMYWYQQKSSQAPKLLFHYYDKDFNNEADTPDNFQSRRPNTSFCFLDIRSPGLGDTAMYLCATSRDLAGGSYEQYFGPGTRLTVT.